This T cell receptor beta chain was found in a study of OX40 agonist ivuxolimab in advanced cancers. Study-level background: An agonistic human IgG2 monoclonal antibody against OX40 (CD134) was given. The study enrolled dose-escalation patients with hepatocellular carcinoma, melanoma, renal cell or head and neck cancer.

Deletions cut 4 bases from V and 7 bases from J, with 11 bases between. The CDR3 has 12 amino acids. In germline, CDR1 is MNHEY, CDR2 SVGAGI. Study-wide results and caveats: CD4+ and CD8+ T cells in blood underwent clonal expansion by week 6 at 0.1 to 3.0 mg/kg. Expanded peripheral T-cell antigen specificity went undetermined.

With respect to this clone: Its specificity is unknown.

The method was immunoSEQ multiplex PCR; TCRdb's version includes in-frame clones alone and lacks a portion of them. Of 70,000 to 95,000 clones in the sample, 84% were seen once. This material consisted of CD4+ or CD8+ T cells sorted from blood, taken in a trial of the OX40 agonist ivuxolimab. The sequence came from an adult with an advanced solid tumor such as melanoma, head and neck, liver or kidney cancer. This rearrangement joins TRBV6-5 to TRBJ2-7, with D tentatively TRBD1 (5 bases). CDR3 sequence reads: CASSSGSKEQYF. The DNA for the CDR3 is TGTGCCAGCAGTTCAGGGTCGAAGGAGCAGTACTTC.